This T cell receptor beta chain emerged from a study of PD-1 blockade in mismatch repair-deficient tumors. Study overall: All were previously treated, progressing patients with over 9 mismatch repair-deficient cancer types.

Germline CDR1 is MGHRA and CDR2 is YSYEKL. This CDR3 contains 16 residues. With 5 bases clipped from V and 3 bases from J, the junction kept 5 bases outside the gene matches. Three pembrolizumab responders had their TCRs sequenced. The data were produced by immunoSEQ multiplex PCR, yet TCRdb's version contains in-frame clones alone and is incomplete. The data contain 70,000 to 90,000 clones, roughly 80% of them singletons. Sequencing was performed on peripheral blood, taken 44 weeks after starting pembrolizumab. The V gene is TRBV4-1, the J gene TRBJ2-1; 12 nucleotides align to TRBD2. This clonotype was obtained from an adult with mismatch repair-deficient cancer. For the CDR3, the DNA is TGCGCCAGCAGCACCGGACTAGCGGGATTCTACAATGAGCAGTTCTTC. Protein sequence: CASSTGLAGFYNEQFF.